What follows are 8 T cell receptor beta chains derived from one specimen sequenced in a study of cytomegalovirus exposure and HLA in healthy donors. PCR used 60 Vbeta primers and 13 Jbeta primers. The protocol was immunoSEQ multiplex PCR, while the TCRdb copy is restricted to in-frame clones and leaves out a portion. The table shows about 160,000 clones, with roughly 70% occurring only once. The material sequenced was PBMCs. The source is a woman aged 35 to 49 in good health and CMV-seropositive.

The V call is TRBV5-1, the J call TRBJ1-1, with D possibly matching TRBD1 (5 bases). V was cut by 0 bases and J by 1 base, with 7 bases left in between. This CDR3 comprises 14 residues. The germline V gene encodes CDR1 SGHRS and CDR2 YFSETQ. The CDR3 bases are TGCGCCAGCAGCTTGGAAGGGGAGAACACTGAAGCTTTCTTT. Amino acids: CASSLEGENTEAFF.

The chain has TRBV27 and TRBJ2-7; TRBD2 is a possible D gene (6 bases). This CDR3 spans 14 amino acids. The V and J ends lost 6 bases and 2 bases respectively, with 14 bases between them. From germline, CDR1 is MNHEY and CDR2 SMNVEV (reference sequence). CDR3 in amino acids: CASSPAGGTYEQYF. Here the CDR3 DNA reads TGTGCCAGCAGCCCTGCTGGGGGGACCTACGAGCAGTACTTC.

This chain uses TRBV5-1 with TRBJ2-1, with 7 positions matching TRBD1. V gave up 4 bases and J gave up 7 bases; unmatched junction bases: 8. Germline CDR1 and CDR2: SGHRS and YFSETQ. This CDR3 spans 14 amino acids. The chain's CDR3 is CASSPGDSGNEQFF. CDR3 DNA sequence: TGCGCCAGCAGCCCTGGGGACAGCGGTAATGAGCAGTTCTTC.

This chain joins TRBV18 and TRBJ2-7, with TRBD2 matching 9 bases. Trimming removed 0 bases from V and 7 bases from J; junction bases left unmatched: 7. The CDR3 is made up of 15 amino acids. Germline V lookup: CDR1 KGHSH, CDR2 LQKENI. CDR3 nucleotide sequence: TGTGCCAGCTCACCACCGGTAGCGGGAGCCCGTGAGCAGTACTTC. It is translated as CASSPPVAGAREQYF.

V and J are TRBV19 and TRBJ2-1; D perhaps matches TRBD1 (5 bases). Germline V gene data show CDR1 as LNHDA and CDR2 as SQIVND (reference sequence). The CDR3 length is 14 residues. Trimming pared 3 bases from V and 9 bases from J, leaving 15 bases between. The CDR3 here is CASSILGDSSEQFF. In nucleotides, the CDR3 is TGTGCCAGTAGTATCCTAGGGGATAGTAGTGAGCAGTTCTTC.

This CDR3 reads CASSPMGRGVTDTQYF. DNA for the CDR3: TGTGCCAGCAGCCCGATGGGCAGGGGGGTCACAGATACGCAGTATTTT. The rearrangement uses TRBV9 and TRBJ2-3, with a possible D match to TRBD1 (7 bases). The germline V gene encodes CDR1 SGDLS and CDR2 YYNGEE. V was cut by 4 bases and J by 2 bases, with 17 bases left in between. The CDR3 extends over 16 amino acids.

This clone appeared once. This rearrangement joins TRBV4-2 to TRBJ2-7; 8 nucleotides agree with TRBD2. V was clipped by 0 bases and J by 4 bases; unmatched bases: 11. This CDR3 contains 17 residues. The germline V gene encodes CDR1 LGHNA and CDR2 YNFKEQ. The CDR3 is CASSQEVLAGGQYEQYF. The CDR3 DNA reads TGTGCCAGCAGCCAAGAGGTTCTGGCGGGGGGACAATACGAGCAGTACTTC.

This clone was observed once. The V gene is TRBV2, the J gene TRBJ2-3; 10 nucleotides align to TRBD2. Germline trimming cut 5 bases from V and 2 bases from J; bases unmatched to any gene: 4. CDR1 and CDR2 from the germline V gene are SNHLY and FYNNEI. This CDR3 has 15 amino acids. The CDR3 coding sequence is TGTGCCAGCAGTATAGCGGGAGGCTCCACAGATACGCAGTATTTT. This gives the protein CASSIAGGSTDTQYF.